These 3 T cell receptor beta chains were all obtained from the same sample, sequenced in a study of cytomegalovirus exposure and HLA in healthy donors. The PCR ran on 60 Vbeta and 13 Jbeta primers. Method: immunoSEQ multiplex PCR; TCRdb's copy keeps in-frame clones and lacks some. There are 30,000 to 45,000 clones in the sample; more than 80% occur only once, and around 10% lies in the top ten. The specimen was PBMCs. These receptors came from a woman in her forties in good health and CMV-seropositive.

This rearrangement joins TRBV4-1 to TRBJ2-7, with D possibly being TRBD2 (5 bases). The germline V and J ends were trimmed by 2 bases and 3 bases, with 14 bases remaining between them. CDR1 MGHRA and CDR2 YSYEKL come from the germline V gene. The length of the CDR3 is 15 residues. This CDR3 reads CASSQTLGGDYEQYF. The CDR3 DNA follows: TGCGCCAGCAGCCAAACCCTCGGAGGTGACTACGAGCAGTACTTC.

The chain links TRBV7-3 to TRBJ1-2; 12 nucleotides agree with TRBD1. The trim removed 2 bases at V and 4 bases at J, leaving 8 bases unmatched. Germline V gives CDR1 SGHTA, CDR2 FQGTGA. The CDR3 runs 17 residues. The CDR3 loop is CASSLGTGGDNSYGYTF. CDR3 bases: TGTGCCAGCAGCTTAGGGACAGGGGGCGATAATAGCTATGGCTACACCTTC.

This rearrangement joins TRBV27 to TRBJ1-1; D remains unclear. This CDR3 region has 18 residues. The V gene's germline CDR1 is MNHEY and CDR2 SMNVEV (reference sequence). V was shortened by 3 bases and J by 7 bases, with 27 bases between the two germline ends. CDR3 protein: CASSFKESRTGGGYEAFF. The DNA of the CDR3 is TGTGCCAGCAGTTTTAAGGAGTCAAGGACCGGAGGAGGTTATGAAGCTTTCTTT.